The 24 T cell receptor beta chains listed next were all sequenced from one sample in a study of breast tumors, draining lymph nodes, adjacent tissues. Samples came from axillary lymph nodes draining the breast cancer. TCRdb re-called the multiplex PCR reads with MiXCR, one entry per CDR3 protein. The sample includes 150,000 to 200,000 distinct CDR3 sequences, 30% to 35% of them seen just once. Sequencing used axillary lymph node tissue. All receptors derive from a female donor with breast cancer. Some clones in this sample may be carry-over from other donors' samples.

This clonotype occurred many times. The chain recombines TRBV30 with TRBJ1-2, with D possibly being TRBD1 (6 bases). V dropped 0 bases and J dropped 8 bases, with 13 bases sitting between them. Germline CDR1 and CDR2: GTSNPN and SVGIG (reference sequence). The CDR3 is 13 amino acids. The CDR3 loop is CAWSVVARGGYTF. The CDR3 DNA sequence: TGTGCCTGGAGTGTGGTGGCTAGGGGGGGCTACACCTTC.

This clonotype was recorded only once. The V gene is TRBV20-1, the J gene TRBJ1-5; D gene unclear. The V end was cut by 1 base, the J end by 7 bases, with 17 bases between. Germline assignment: CDR1 DFQATT and CDR2 SNEGSKA (reference sequence). There are 15 residues in the CDR3. The CDR3 DNA reads TGCAGTGCTAGAGCACCTGGAGGAGAAAACCAGCCCCAGCATTTT. Protein sequence: CSARAPGGENQPQHF.

This clonotype came up a few times. Just one base apart from a much larger clone, this may be a read error. The chain uses TRBV19 and TRBJ2-5; D may correspond to TRBD1 or TRBD2 (7 bases each). This CDR3 spans 13 amino acids. The V gene's germline CDR1 is LNHDA and CDR2 SQIVND (reference sequence). The CDR3 DNA follows: TGTGCCAGTAAAGACAGGGCGCGGGGGACCCAATACTTC. Its translation: CASKDRARGTQYF.

The chain employs TRBV25-1 and TRBJ1-2; 8 bases agree with TRBD1. CDR1 is MGHDK and CDR2 is SYGVNS in the germline V gene. V shed 3 bases, J shed 7 bases, and the junction held 4 bases outside the gene matches. CDR3 length: 13 amino acids. The CDR3 is CASSDRGPGGYTF. CDR3 bases: TGTGCCAGCAGTGACAGGGGGCCGGGTGGCTACACCTTC.

This clonotype was detected many times. V and J are TRBV20-1 and TRBJ2-7, with D perhaps assigned TRBD1 or TRBD2 (5 bases each). CDR1 is DFQATT and CDR2 is SNEGSKA in the germline V gene (reference sequence). Trimming pared 4 bases from V and 8 bases from J, leaving 15 bases between. This CDR3 is 12 amino acids long. Written as DNA, the CDR3 is TGCAGTGCTACGGGACGGCTAAAGAAGCAGTACTTC. Protein: CSATGRLKKQYF.

This clonotype has a single count. This chain joins TRBV7-9 and TRBJ1-2; no reliable D call. The V end was cut by 3 bases, the J end by 0 bases, with 8 bases between. CDR1 is SEHNR and CDR2 is FQNEAQ in the germline V gene (reference sequence). CDR3 length: 14 amino acids. In DNA, the CDR3 is TGTGCCAGCAGCTTCCCCAGTGCTAACTATGGCTACACCTTC. Translating gives CASSFPSANYGYTF.

The rearrangement joins TRBV19 to TRBJ1-5; tentatively, D is TRBD1 (6 bases). This CDR3 comprises 16 residues. Germline-derived CDR1 and CDR2 are LNHDA and SQIVND (reference sequence). The ends were cut back, 0 bases at V and 2 bases at J, with 11 bases in the middle. The CDR3 sequence: CASSIEGRGRNQPQHF. CDR3 DNA: TGTGCCAGTAGTATAGAGGGCAGGGGACGCAATCAGCCCCAGCATTTT.

Remarks on this clonotype: The CDR3 ends on some other residue instead of the conserved phenylalanine or tryptophan, so this is likely a read error. The genes are TRBV2 and TRBJ2-1; 9 bases are shared with TRBD1. CDR1 and CDR2 from the germline V gene are SNHLY and FYNNEI. The length of the CDR3 is 16 residues. The CDR3 here is CASSSPGQGSCNEQFY. The CDR3, as DNA: TGTGCCAGCAGTTCGCCGGGACAGGGCTCCTGCAATGAGCAGTTCTAC.

The chain is built from TRBV20-1 and TRBJ2-1; D remains ambiguous. The CDR3 is made up of 15 amino acids. V was trimmed by 6 bases and J by 3 bases, leaving 18 bases between them. CDR1 and CDR2 from the germline V gene are DFQATT and SNEGSKA (reference sequence). The chain's CDR3 is CSASVGGAGYNEQFF. For the CDR3, the DNA is TGCAGTGCCTCGGTGGGTGGAGCTGGCTACAATGAGCAGTTCTTC.

This clonotype was observed many times. This rearrangement joins TRBV10-3 to TRBJ2-2; the match to TRBD2 covers 7 bases. CDR1 is ENHRY and CDR2 is SYGVKD in the germline V gene. The J segment lost 7 bases and the V segment lost 5 bases, leaving 4 bases of the junction unmatched. This CDR3 has 13 residues. The CDR3 DNA is TGTGCCATCAGTCGGGACTACATCGGGGAGCTGTTTTTT. This encodes CAISRDYIGELFF.

The chain has TRBV10-3 and TRBJ2-3, with unresolved D. This CDR3 is 12 amino acids long. Germline V CDR1 and CDR2: ENHRY, SYGVKD. With 3 bases removed from V and 6 bases from J, the gap between germline ends came to 7 bases. The CDR3 nucleotides read TGTGCCATCAGTGAACTTGCGGATACGCAGTATTTT. Its protein is CAISELADTQYF.

The rearrangement uses TRBV10-2 and TRBJ2-5; 10 bases map to TRBD2. CDR3 size: 16 residues. The germline V gene encodes CDR1 WSHSY and CDR2 SAAADI. After removal of 8 bases from V and 0 bases from J, the junction contained 9 bases not matched to a gene. CDR3 residues: CASSETSGLYQETQYF. The DNA for the CDR3 is TGCGCCAGCTCGGAGACTAGCGGGCTGTACCAAGAGACCCAGTACTTC.

To note about this clonotype: This clone may be a read error of a much larger clone one base away. The chain is built from TRBV11-1 and TRBJ2-6; the D gene could be TRBD1 or TRBD2 (5 bases each). CDR1 and CDR2 from the germline V gene are SGHAT and FQDESV (reference sequence). The CDR3 extends over 15 amino acids. The V and J ends lost 5 bases and 6 bases respectively, with 14 bases between them. The CDR3 protein is CASSRGTTAANVLTF. The DNA for the CDR3 is TGTGCCAGCAGCCGAGGGACGACGGCGGCCAACGTCCTGACTTTC. Supplemented by reference TRBV11-1 and TRBJ2-6, the full variable domain reads EAEVAQSPRYKITEKSQAVAFWCDPISGHATLYWYRQILGQGPELLVQFQDESVVDDSQLPKDRFSAERLKGVDSTLKIQPAELGDSAMYLCASSRGTTAANVLTFGAGSRLTVL.

This clonotype was seen ten or more times. This chain joins TRBV4-1 and TRBJ1-4; D unresolved. The CDR3 has 16 residues. Germline lookup yields CDR1 MGHRA and CDR2 YSYEKL. V was clipped by 1 base and J by 2 bases, with 11 bases between them. CDR3 DNA sequence: TGCGCCAGCAGCCAAGTAATGGGTGGGACTAATGAAAAACTGTTTTTT. Translation: CASSQVMGGTNEKLFF.

This clonotype was counted at least ten times. This chain connects TRBV27 to TRBJ2-3; 7 bases agree with TRBD2. Germline lookup yields CDR1 MNHEY and CDR2 SMNVEV (reference sequence). After removal of 2 bases from V and 1 base from J, the junction contained 3 bases not matched to a gene. This CDR3 has 15 amino acids. CDR3 protein: CASSLPSGGTDTQYF. In DNA, the CDR3 is TGTGCCAGCAGTTTACCCAGCGGGGGCACAGATACGCAGTATTTT.

The V and J genes are TRBV6-7 and TRBJ1-5, with 7 bases matching TRBD1. TRBV6-7 carries the ORF label, with uncertain function. CDR3 length: 17 amino acids. V was pared by 8 bases and J by 3 bases, with 16 bases of the junction left unmatched. DNA for the CDR3: TGTGCCAGCGACAGGGATCGGACTTGTGTAAACAATCAGCCCCAGCATTTT. It codes for CASDRDRTCVNNQPQHF.

Notes on this clonotype: This may stem from a read error, because a much larger clone lies one nucleotide away. The chain uses TRBV7-8 and TRBJ2-5; 8 nucleotides line up with TRBD1. Germline-derived CDR1 and CDR2 are SGHVS and FQNEAQ. This CDR3 has 15 amino acids. The CDR3 loop reads CASSIGTGRQETQHF. The CDR3 nucleotides read TGTGCCAGCAGCATCGGGACAGGCCGCCAAGAGACCCAGCACTTC.

Details on this clonotype: A much larger clone sits a single nucleotide away, making a read error possible. This rearrangement joins TRBV20-1 to TRBJ1-2, with D possibly matching TRBD1 (5 bases). Looked up from germline, CDR1 is DFQATT and CDR2 is SNEGSKA (reference sequence). The CDR3 extends over 14 amino acids. The chain's CDR3 is CSARDQTANSGYTF. CDR3 DNA sequence: TGCAGTGCTAGAGATCAGACAGCAAACTCTGGCTACACCTTC.

This clonotype was found a few times. This sequence joins TRBV5-4 and TRBJ1-1; D ambiguous. CDR1 and CDR2 from the germline V gene are SGHNT and YYREEE (reference sequence). The V end was cut by 0 bases, the J end by 9 bases, with 9 bases between. The CDR3 is 12 residues long. The CDR3 nucleotides read TGTGCCAGCAGCTTGGAGGAAGGGAAAGCTTTCTTT. It yields the protein CASSLEEGKAFF.

This CDR3 is CSVEVDSLNTEAFF. CDR3 DNA: TGCAGCGTTGAGGTGGACAGTTTGAACACTGAAGCTTTCTTT. The chain is built from TRBV29-1 and TRBJ1-1; possibly TRBD1 for D (6 bases). Germline V gene sequence: CDR1 SQVTM, CDR2 ANQGSEA. This CDR3 has 14 residues. The V and J ends lost 3 bases and 0 bases respectively, with 11 bases between them.

In the case of this clonotype: Its ends do not fully match the called genes, so a read error is possible. The chain has TRBV11-1 and TRBJ1-4; 7 nucleotides align to TRBD1. This CDR3 region has 15 residues. Germline V CDR1 and CDR2: SGHAT, FQDESV (reference sequence). The chain's CDR3 is CASSLGRQGAEKLFF. Written as DNA, the CDR3 is TGTGCAAGCAGCTTAGGTAGACAGGGAGCCGAAAAACTGTTTTTT. Supplemented by reference TRBV11-1 and TRBJ1-4, the full variable domain reads EAEVAQSPRYKITEKSQAVAFWCDPISGHATLYWYRQILGQGPELLVQFQDESVVDDSQLPKDRFSAERLKGVDSTLKIQPAELGDSAMYLCASSLGRQGAEKLFFGSGTQLSVL.

As concerns this clonotype: It is likely a read error, because the conserved phenylalanine at the end of the CDR3 is missing. The DNA is omitted, as the CDR3 cannot be located on it reliably, and the CDR3 follows TCRdb's listing. V and J are TRBV4-3 and TRBJ2-7; the DNA was not used to check the table's D call, TRBD1. The germline V gene has CDR1 LGHNA and CDR2 YSLEER. The CDR3 spans 14 amino acids, including both terminal residues. The CDR3: CASSQGRGTYEQCS.

The sample holds many counts of this clonotype. V gene TRBV6-6 combines with J gene TRBJ1-4; the D gene is possibly TRBD1 (5 bases). Trimming removed 2 bases at V and 0 bases at J, with 10 bases between. The CDR3 runs to 16 residues. The V gene's germline CDR1 is MNHNY and CDR2 SVGAGI (reference sequence). The CDR3 DNA reads as TGTGCCAGCAGTTACCCCGGGGGACCAACTAATGAAAAACTGTTTTTT. Protein sequence: CASSYPGGPTNEKLFF.

Points on this clonotype: A much bigger clone sits one base away, suggesting this may be a read error. This sequence joins TRBV7-8 and TRBJ2-4, with D maybe TRBD2 (6 bases). The CDR3 has 15 amino acids. Germline CDR1 is SGHVS and CDR2 is FQNEAQ. The CDR3 nucleotides are TGTGCCAGCAGCCCCTGGAGGGCGGCCAAAAACATTCAGCACTTC. This sequence encodes CASSPWRAAKNIQHF.